Listed below are T cell receptor beta chains from one sample, sequenced in a study of shared clonotypes between healthy human individuals. This table comes from immunoSEQ multiplex PCR, and its TCRdb copy is limited to in-frame clones, with some not included. This table holds about a million clones, approximately 77% found once. Sequencing used memory CD4+ T cells from PBMCs. These TCRs come from a man between 18 and 35 years old in good health. Some clones in this sample may be carry-over from other donors' samples. Each CDR3 is given with its conserved first and last residue. The D gene is left open where the match is weak. Some rows have no size entry. The others give once, few or many, or a class for an expanded clone.

j_call cdr3_length d_call v_call clone_size cdr3_aa cdr3_nt
TRBJ1-1 13 - TRBV14 few CASSQNRDTEAFF TGTGCCAGCAGCCAAAACAGGGACACTGAAGCTTTCTTT
TRBJ2-3 13 TRBD2 TRBV15 once CATGRGGTDTQYF TGTGCCACCGGACGGGGGGGCACAGATACGCAGTATTTT
TRBJ2-7 12 - TRBV15 - CATSRDFTEQYF TGTGCCACCAGCAGAGATTTTACCGAGCAGTACTTC
TRBJ1-6 15 - TRBV7-9 - CASSSGTEYNSPLHF TGTGCCAGCAGCTCCGGGACTGAGTATAATTCACCCCTCCACTTT
TRBJ2-7 14 TRBD2 TRBV2 once CASRTSGPAGEQYF TGTGCCAGCAGGACTAGCGGGCCAGCTGGGGAGCAGTACTTC
TRBJ2-7 13 TRBD1 TRBV30 - CAWAPDRFYEQYF TGTGCCTGGGCCCCGGACAGGTTCTACGAGCAGTACTTC
TRBJ2-7 16 - TRBV18 few CASSPSAVRRSYEQYF TGTGCCAGCTCCCCCAGTGCAGTCCGACGATCCTACGAGCAGTACTTC
TRBJ1-6 14 - TRBV25-1 - CASTASGYNSPLHF TGTGCCAGCACGGCGAGTGGCTATAATTCACCCCTCCACTTT
TRBJ2-7 15 - TRBV15 - CATSREEGRAYEQYF TGTGCCACCAGCAGAGAGGAGGGCAGGGCCTACGAGCAGTACTTC
TRBJ1-2 16 TRBD1 TRBV28 - CASSFVPGTVGSGYTF TGTGCCAGCAGTTTTGTTCCCGGGACAGTGGGATCTGGCTACACCTTC
TRBJ1-1 15 - TRBV15 - CATTGRIQSTSEAFF TGTGCCACAACTGGACGTATCCAGAGTACATCTGAAGCTTTCTTT
TRBJ2-3 12 - TRBV6-5 - CASSQGTDTQYF TGTGCCAGCAGCCAGGGCACAGATACGCAGTATTTT
TRBJ1-5 14 - TRBV28 - CASRETTGVGPQHF TGTGCCAGCAGGGAAACGACAGGAGTAGGGCCCCAGCATTTT
TRBJ2-3 16 TRBD2 TRBV7-9 - CASSPGLADRGDTQYF TGTGCCAGCAGCCCCGGACTAGCGGACAGAGGGGATACGCAGTATTTT